These T cell receptor beta chains were read from a single sample in a study of blood T cells in healthy people across ages. TCRdb reprocessed the 5' RACE reads with MiXCR, giving one entry per CDR3 protein. The sample holds 2 million or so distinct CDR3 sequences, around half seen once. The source material was blood. All receptors come from a woman aged 35 to 49 in good health. The CDR3 runs from the conserved cysteine through the conserved F or W. A D gene is named only where the DNA matches it firmly. The listing skips clone size in some rows; elsewhere it reads once, few, many or a size class.

many,.,TRBJ2-3,TRBV29-1,CSVDWGTDTQYF,TGCAGCGTTGACTGGGGAACAGATACGCAGTATTTT
.,.,TRBJ1-2,TRBV6-1,CASGGLYGYTF,TGTGCCAGCGGGGGACTCTATGGCTACACCTTC
many,.,TRBJ2-1,TRBV20-1,CSASGDSYNEQFF,TGCAGTGCTAGCGGGGACTCCTACAATGAGCAGTTCTTC
.,TRBD2,TRBJ2-7,TRBV6-2/TRBV6-3,CASSSLAGGRSYEQYF,TGTGCCAGCAGTTCCTTAGCGGGGGGAAGATCCTACGAGCAGTACTTC
few,TRBD2,TRBJ2-3,TRBV6-2/TRBV6-3,CASSFSSGDSTDTQYF,TGTGCCAGCAGTTTCTCTAGCGGGGATAGCACAGATACGCAGTATTTT
.,.,TRBJ2-3,TRBV7-9,CASSLRTGRGTDTQYF,TGTGCCAGCAGCTTACGGACAGGGAGGGGCACAGATACGCAGTATTTT
few,TRBD1,TRBJ2-1,TRBV28,CASSLPTGINLRNEQFF,TGTGCCAGCAGTTTACCGACAGGGATTAATCTACGCAATGAGCAGTTCTTC
.,.,TRBJ2-1,TRBV29-1,CSGTSAEQFF,TGCAGCGGCACTAGTGCTGAGCAGTTCTTC
.,.,TRBJ1-5,TRBV28,CASLAGGNQPQHF,TGTGCCAGCTTAGCGGGAGGGAATCAGCCCCAGCATTTT
.,.,TRBJ1-5,TRBV6-1,CASSEPVGQPQHF,TGTGCCAGCAGTGAACCGGTTGGTCAGCCCCAGCATTTT
many,.,TRBJ2-1,TRBV11-2,CASSSLDEQFF,TGTGCCAGCAGCTCGTTAGATGAGCAGTTCTTC
once,TRBD2,TRBJ2-5,TRBV4-1,CASSQGSSGGAGETQYF,TGCGCCAGCAGCCAAGGGAGTAGCGGGGGGGCGGGAGAGACCCAGTACTTC
.,TRBD2,TRBJ2-3,TRBV4-1,CASSQVLGLVADTQYF,TGCGCCAGCAGCCAAGTCCTGGGACTAGTGGCAGATACGCAGTATTTT
few,TRBD2,TRBJ2-5,TRBV12-3/TRBV12-4,CAGSDGGSYNEQYF,TGTGCAGGTTCGGACGGGGGGTCATACAATGAGCAGTACTTC
.,.,TRBJ2-5,TRBV20-1,CSASSQAYAQYF,TGCAGTGCTAGTTCGCAGGCTTACGCGCAGTACTTC